Sequencing of this TCR beta chain was carried out in a study of blood T cells in healthy people across ages. Findings of the study overall: Any changes in expanded clonotypes were possibly confounded, as donor CMV status remained unknown. Aged donors had fewer naive CD4+ cells and lower diversity than long-lived donors. Estimated diversity that came from one million T cells was considered an underestimate.

It was with a sample-barcoded 5' primer and a J-beta primer mix that a second PCR of about 6 to 12 cycles was run. Each of the samples gave a minimum of 3 million paired-end reads that contained CDR3. TCRdb independently ran MiXCR on the 5' RACE reads; one entry per CDR3 protein. The table records 2 million or so distinct CDR3 sequences, around 48% of them present only once. The length of the CDR3 is 13 residues. About this clonotype: Its antigen remains unidentified.

Sequenced: blood. The sequence was collected from a woman aged 40-49 years in good health. The chain joins TRBV21-1 to TRBJ1-2; TRBD1 is the table's D call, not checked against the DNA. TRBV21-1 is recorded as a pseudogene. The CDR3 DNA reads TGTGCCAGCAGCAAAGTAGGGGTGGGAGGCTACACCTTC. This sequence encodes CASSKVGVGGYTF.